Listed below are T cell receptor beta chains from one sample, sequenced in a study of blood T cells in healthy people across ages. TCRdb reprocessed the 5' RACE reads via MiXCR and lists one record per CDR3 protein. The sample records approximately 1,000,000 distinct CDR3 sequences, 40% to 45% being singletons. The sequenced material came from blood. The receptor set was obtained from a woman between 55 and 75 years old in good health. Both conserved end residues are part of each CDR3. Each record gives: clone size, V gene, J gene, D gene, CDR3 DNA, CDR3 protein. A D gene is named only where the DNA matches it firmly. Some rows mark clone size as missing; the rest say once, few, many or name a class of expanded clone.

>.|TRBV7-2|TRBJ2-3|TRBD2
TGTGCCAGCAGCGTTGTGGGGGTGCTAGCGGGATCAGATACGCAGTATTTT
CASSVVGVLAGSDTQYF
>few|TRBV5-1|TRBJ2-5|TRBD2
TGCGCCAGCAGCTTGGCTGGACTAGCGGAACAAGAGACCCAGTACTTC
CASSLAGLAEQETQYF
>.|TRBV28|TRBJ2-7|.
TGTGCCAGCAGCGCAACCGGGACACAATACGAGCAGTACTTC
CASSATGTQYEQYF
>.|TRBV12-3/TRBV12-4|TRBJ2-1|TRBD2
TGTGCCAGCCGGGGACTAGCTCTCGAGCAGTTCTTC
CASRGLALEQFF
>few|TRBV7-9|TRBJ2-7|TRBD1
TGTGCCAGCAGCTTAGCAGGGGGCGTCGAGCAGTACTTC
CASSLAGGVEQYF
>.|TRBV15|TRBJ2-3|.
TGTGCCACCAGCAGGACGACAGATACGCAGTATTTT
CATSRTTDTQYF
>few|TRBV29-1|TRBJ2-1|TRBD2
TGCAGCGTGATACTAGCGGGGATATCCTACAATGAGCAGTTCTTC
CSVILAGISYNEQFF
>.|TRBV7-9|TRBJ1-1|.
TGTGCCAGCAGCTTACAGGGGCCGGGGAACACTGAAGCTTTCTTT
CASSLQGPGNTEAFF
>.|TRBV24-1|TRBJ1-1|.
TGTGCCACCAGTGATTCCCCCTGGGCCAGCGCGAACACTGAAGCTTTCTTT
CATSDSPWASANTEAFF
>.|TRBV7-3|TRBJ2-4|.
TGTGCCAGCAGCTTAAGGGGGAGTGGATTTGGAGAGCAGTACTTC
CASSLRGSGFGEQYF
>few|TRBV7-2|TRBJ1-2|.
TGTGCCAGCAGAGGGGGGGGGTCCTATGGCTACACCTTC
CASRGGGSYGYTF
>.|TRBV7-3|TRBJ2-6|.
TGTGCCAGCAGCTTAAGACAGACTCCCTCTGGGGCCAACGTCCTGACTTTC
CASSLRQTPSGANVLTF
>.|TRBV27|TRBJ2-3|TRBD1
TGTGCCAACAGTTTATTGTCCCGGGACAGGGGGGTAGATACGCAGTATTTT
CANSLLSRDRGVDTQYF
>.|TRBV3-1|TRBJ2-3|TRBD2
TGTGCCAGTCGGGCGGGAGGGCCGGTGGATACGCAGTATTTT
CASRAGGPVDTQYF
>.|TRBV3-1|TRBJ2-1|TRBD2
TGTGCCAGCAGTCCTCTAGCGGGAGGGGTCGAGCAGTTCTTC
CASSPLAGGVEQFF
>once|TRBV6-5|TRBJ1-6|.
TGTGCCAGCAGGCCGCTCAGGGAGGAACCCCTCCACTTT
CASRPLREEPLHF
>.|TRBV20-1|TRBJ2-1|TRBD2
TGCAGTGCTCGGACTAGCGGGAGCGCCCATTACAATGAGCAGTTCTTC
CSARTSGSAHYNEQFF
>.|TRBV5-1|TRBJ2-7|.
TGCGCCAGCAAGTCTGGGTACGAGCAGTACTTC
CASKSGYEQYF
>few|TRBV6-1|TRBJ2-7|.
TGTGCCAGCATGGTTTACTCGGGAGAGTCCGACGAGCAGTACTTC
CASMVYSGESDEQYF
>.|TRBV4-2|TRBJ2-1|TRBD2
TGTGCCAGCAGCCCTTTTACCGGGACTAGCGGGAGCAATGAGCAGTTCTTC
CASSPFTGTSGSNEQFF
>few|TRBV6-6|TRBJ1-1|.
TGTGCCAGCAGTGACGTGGTGGACACTGAAGCTTTCTTT
CASSDVVDTEAFF
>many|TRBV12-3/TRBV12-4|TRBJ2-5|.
TGTGCCAGCAGTATGTCGGACACCAACCAGTACTTC
CASSMSDTNQYF
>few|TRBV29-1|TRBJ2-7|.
TGCAGCGTTCGATGGGGCTCCTACGAGCAGTACTTC
CSVRWGSYEQYF
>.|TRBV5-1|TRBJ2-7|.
TGCGCCAGCAGCTTGGACTCGCACTACGAGCAGTACTTC
CASSLDSHYEQYF
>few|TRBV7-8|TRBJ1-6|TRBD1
TGTGCCAGCAGCTTAGTCGCCCAGGGGGCGAATTCACCCCTCCACTTT
CASSLVAQGANSPLHF
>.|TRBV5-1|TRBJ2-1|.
TGCGCCAGCAGCTTGGCCGTTCCATTACGAGGGTACAATGAGCAGTTCTTC
CASSLAVPLRGYNEQFF
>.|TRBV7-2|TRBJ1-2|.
TGTGCCAGCAGCTCACACCCAGGGTATGGCTACACCTTC
CASSSHPGYGYTF
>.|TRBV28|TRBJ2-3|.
TGTGCCAGCAGTGGCGGGCAGGGGCGGGATACGCAGTATTTT
CASSGGQGRDTQYF
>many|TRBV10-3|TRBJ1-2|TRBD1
TGTGCCATCAACAGACAGGGGGCCGAAACGGGGGGCTACACCTTC
CAINRQGAETGGYTF
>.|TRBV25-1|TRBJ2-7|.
TGTGCCAGCAGCCAACCTCGGGGGCGGGAGCAGTACTTC
CASSQPRGREQYF
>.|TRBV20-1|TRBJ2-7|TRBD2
TGCAGTGCTGGGGGACTAGCGGGATACGAGCAATACTTC
CSAGGLAGYEQYF
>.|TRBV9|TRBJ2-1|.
TGTGCCAGCAGCCCGAGTGGGGCCTCGGGATATGAGCAGTTCTTC
CASSPSGASGYEQFF
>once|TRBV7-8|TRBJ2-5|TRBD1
TGTGCCAGCAGCTTAGGGCCCGGACAGGGGGCCCAGCAGTACTTC
CASSLGPGQGAQQYF
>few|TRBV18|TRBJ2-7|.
TGTGCCAGCTCATCCCGACCTGGCGACGAGCAGTACTTC
CASSSRPGDEQYF
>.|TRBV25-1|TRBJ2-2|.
TGTGCTTCCCGGGCCCCCCATGGGGAGCTGTTTTTT
CASRAPHGELFF
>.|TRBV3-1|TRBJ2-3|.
TGTGCCAGCAGCCAAAATTCAGCCATTGGGACAGATACGCAGTATTTT
CASSQNSAIGTDTQYF
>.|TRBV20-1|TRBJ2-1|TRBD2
TGCAGTGCAGGGACTAGCGGATGGAGCGAGCAGTTCTTC
CSAGTSGWSEQFF
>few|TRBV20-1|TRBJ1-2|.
TGCAGTGCTAAAGACAGTCTGCGAGGCTACACCTTC
CSAKDSLRGYTF
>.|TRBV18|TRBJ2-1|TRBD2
TGTGCCAGCTCACTCGGGACTAGCGGGAGAACTACCTACAATGAGCAGTTCTTC
CASSLGTSGRTTYNEQFF
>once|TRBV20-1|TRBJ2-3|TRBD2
TGCAGTGCTAGTGGGGGGGTAGCGCAGTATTTT
CSASGGVAQYF
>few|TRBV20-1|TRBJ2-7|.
TGCAGTGCTAGAGAACTTCCCCCCTACGAGCAGTACTTC
CSARELPPYEQYF
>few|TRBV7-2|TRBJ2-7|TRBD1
TGTGCCAGCAGCTTAGCGGGACAGGGTAGGGACGAGCAGTACTTC
CASSLAGQGRDEQYF
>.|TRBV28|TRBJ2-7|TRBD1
TGTGCCAGCAGTTTATCCCCGGCAGGGGGCTACGAGCAGTACTTC
CASSLSPAGGYEQYF
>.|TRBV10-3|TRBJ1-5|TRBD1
TGTGCCATCAGAGGGGACAGTGGCAGTCAGCCCCAGCATTTT
CAIRGDSGSQPQHF
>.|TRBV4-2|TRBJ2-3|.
TGTGCCAGCAGCGCTTCCAGGGGAGTCACAGATACGCAGTATTTT
CASSASRGVTDTQYF
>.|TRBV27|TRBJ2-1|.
TGTGCCAGCTACCATAGCTCCTACAATGAGCAGTTCTTC
CASYHSSYNEQFF
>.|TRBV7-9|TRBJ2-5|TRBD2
TGTGCCAGCAGCTCCACTAGCGGCCCTACCCCGGGGACCCAGTACTTC
CASSSTSGPTPGTQYF
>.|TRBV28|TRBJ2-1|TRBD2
TGTGCCAGCAGGCTTTGGCGGGAGGCCCCCGCGAATGATGAGCAGTTCTTC
CASRLWREAPANDEQFF
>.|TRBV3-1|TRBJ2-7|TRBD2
TGTGCCAGCAGCCAAGGCAAACTAGCGGTCTCCTACGAGCAGTACTTC
CASSQGKLAVSYEQYF
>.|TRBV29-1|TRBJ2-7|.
TGCAACGTTGAGGAGGGCCACGAGCAGTACTTC
CNVEEGHEQYF
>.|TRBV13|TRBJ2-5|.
TGTGCCAGCAGCCCTACGAGGGGACACTACAAGCAGTACTTC
CASSPTRGHYKQYF
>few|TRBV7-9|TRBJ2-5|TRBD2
TGTGCCAGCAGCTTAGAAGTCGGGACTAGCGGTGCCCAAGAGACCCAGTACTTC
CASSLEVGTSGAQETQYF
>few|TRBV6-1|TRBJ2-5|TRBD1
TGTGCCAGCAGTGAAGAGGACAGGGAAGAGACCCAGTACTTC
CASSEEDREETQYF